The clone carrying this T cell receptor beta chain came up many times. With 5 bases removed from V and 4 bases from J, the gap between germline ends came to 10 bases. This CDR3 contains 12 residues. CDR1 and CDR2 (germline): SGHTS, YDEGEE. TCR beta CDR3 region amplification was performed from RNA transcripts. HTBI primers drove first-round RT-PCR of the TCR CDR3. MiXCR was run by TCRdb on the multiplex PCR reads, yielding one entry per CDR3 protein. The sample has 400,000 or so distinct CDR3 sequences; about an eighth are singletons. This sample is drawn from a study of T cells in Graves' hyperthyroidism and ophthalmopathy.

The receptor was derived from a man aged 45 to 65 with Graves' ophthalmopathy. Source material: blood. The V call is TRBV5-8, the J call TRBJ2-7; a possible D gene is TRBD1 (5 bases). The CDR3 DNA reads as TGTGCCAGCAGTTCCCAGGGTTACGAGCAGTACTTC. Residues: CASSSQGYEQYF.